What follows are 22 T cell receptor beta chains derived from one specimen sequenced in a study of shared clonotypes between healthy human individuals. Generated by immunoSEQ multiplex PCR, the TCRdb table keeps only in-frame clones and is missing some. The table records 2 million to 2.5 million clones, about 92% of them present only once. The sequencing sample was made of naive CD4+ T cells from PBMCs. Indicated subset: CD45RA+ positively selected. All receptors come from a man aged 18 to 29 in good health. Some clones in this sample may be carry-over from other donors' samples.

In its sample, this clone was seen once. The sample contains more than one DNA sequence encoding this CDR3. V gene TRBV9 combines with J gene TRBJ2-1; perhaps TRBD1 as D (6 bases). The CDR3 contains 15 residues. Deletions cut 0 bases from V and 0 bases from J, with 7 bases between. Germline V CDR1 and CDR2: SGDLS, YYNGEE. The CDR3 here is CASSVGGLSYNEQFF. CDR3 nucleotides: TGTGCCAGCAGCGTAGGGGGGCTCTCCTACAATGAGCAGTTCTTC.

The V and J genes are TRBV7-2 and TRBJ2-1; D uncertain. Germline values: CDR1 SGHTA, CDR2 FQGNSA. This CDR3 is 15 amino acids long. Trimming took 2 bases from V and 1 from J, leaving 9 bases between them. CDR3 protein: CASSLRRTSYNEQFF. In DNA form, the CDR3 reads TGTGCCAGCAGCTTAAGGCGCACGTCCTACAATGAGCAGTTCTTC.

The chain couples TRBV5-5 to TRBJ2-5; maybe TRBD2 (6 bases). This CDR3 has 14 residues. The V end lost 3 bases, the J end lost 3 bases, and 12 bases lay between the germline ends. Germline CDR1 is SGHKS and CDR2 is YYEKEE (reference sequence). This chain's CDR3 is CASSSWDSKETQYF. DNA for the CDR3: TGTGCCAGCAGCTCGTGGGACTCCAAAGAGACCCAGTACTTC.

This chain connects TRBV28 to TRBJ1-4, with a weak D call TRBD1 (5 bases). The CDR3 covers 16 residues. V was shortened by 5 bases and J by 2 bases, with 15 bases between the two germline ends. Germline V gene sequence: CDR1 MDHEN, CDR2 SYDVKM. The CDR3 sequence: CASSLLRRGTNEKLFF. Written as DNA, the CDR3 is TGTGCCAGCAGTCTACTACGCCGGGGGACTAATGAAAAACTGTTTTTT.

This rearrangement joins TRBV6-5 to TRBJ2-7; tentative D call: TRBD1 (7 bases). Germline CDR1 and CDR2: MNHEY and SVGAGI. Trimming left V 5 bases short and J 6 bases short, with 17 bases between. This CDR3 is built from 14 residues. For the CDR3, the DNA is TGTGCCAGCAGTGTGGCGGGACAGTTGCTCGAGCAGTACTTC. Its translation is CASSVAGQLLEQYF.

The chain carries TRBV6-5 and TRBJ2-7; 14 bases are a match to TRBD2. Germline CDR1 and CDR2: MNHEY and SVGAGI. The V gene end was trimmed by 2 bases and the J gene end by 6 bases; junction bases not matched to a gene: 3. The CDR3 is made up of 15 amino acids. The CDR3 coding sequence is TGTGCCAGCAGTTACGGGACTAGCGGGAGCCGCGAGCAGTACTTC. Its protein product is CASSYGTSGSREQYF.

The chain uses TRBV29-1 and TRBJ2-5; D is undetermined. This CDR3 has 11 residues. V lost 7 bases, J lost 9 bases, and 15 bases lay in between. Germline CDR1 reads SQVTM; CDR2 reads ANQGSEA. The CDR3 DNA sequence: TGCAGCGGCTCCCTTGGGCAGGCCCAGTACTTC. It codes for CSGSLGQAQYF.

This sequence joins TRBV6-1 and TRBJ1-1; D perhaps matches TRBD1 (5 bases). The germline CDR1 and CDR2 sequences are MNHNS and SASEGT. The CDR3 length is 15 residues. Trimming stripped 2 bases from V and 1 base from J, with 11 bases between. CDR3 coding DNA: TGTGCCAGCAGTGAAAGGGAAGGGGCGAACACTGAAGCTTTCTTT. It specifies CASSEREGANTEAFF.

The V and J genes are TRBV18 and TRBJ2-3, with TRBD2 matching 10 bases. This CDR3 has 16 residues. The V segment lost 3 bases and the J segment 8 bases; nucleotides outside the gene matches: 11. The V gene's germline CDR1 is KGHSH and CDR2 LQKENI. The CDR3 region is CASSPRTSGGYRTQYF. The CDR3 DNA sequence: TGTGCCAGCTCACCTCGGACTAGCGGTGGATACCGTACGCAGTATTTT.

The chain employs TRBV28 and TRBJ1-2; D gene uncertain. The CDR3 has 14 residues. CDR1 is MDHEN and CDR2 is SYDVKM in the germline V gene. The germline V and J ends were trimmed by 5 bases and 4 bases, with 14 bases remaining between them. The CDR3 coding sequence is TGTGCCAGCAGTCGGGCGGGAATCCCCTATGGCTACACCTTC. It yields the protein CASSRAGIPYGYTF.

This sequence joins TRBV5-4 and TRBJ2-3; weak D call: TRBD1 (5 bases). CDR1 is SGHNT and CDR2 is YYREEE in the germline V gene (reference sequence). The V gene lost 6 bases and the J gene lost 1 base, with 21 bases spanning the gap. The CDR3 is 17 residues long. The CDR3 DNA reads TGTGCCAGCAACTCCCGGACACGGCCAGTAGGCACAGATACGCAGTATTTT. Translated: CASNSRTRPVGTDTQYF. The full variable domain, completed using reference TRBV5-4 and TRBJ2-3, is ETGVTQSPTHLIKTRGQQVTLRCSSQSGHNTVSWYQQALGQGPQFIFQYYREEENGRGNFPPRFSGLQFPNYSSELNVNALELDDSALYLCASNSRTRPVGTDTQYFGPGTRLTVL.

This clone was detected once. CDR3: CASSPNLASEQYF. In DNA, the CDR3 is TGTGCCAGCAGCCCTAACCTTGCCTCCGAGCAGTACTTC. The chain links TRBV7-2 to TRBJ2-7; D is unresolved. The V end lost 5 bases, the J end lost 6 bases, and 14 bases lay between the germline ends. The germline gives CDR1 SGHTA, CDR2 FQGNSA. CDR3 length equals 13 residues. Looking up the rest from reference TRBV7-2 and TRBJ2-7 gives the full variable domain: GAGVSQSPSNKVTEKGKDVELRCDPISGHTALYWYRQSLGQGLEFLIYFQGNSAPDKSGLPSDRFSAERTGGSVSTLTIQRTQQEDSAVYLCASSPNLASEQYFGPGTRLTVT.

V and J are TRBV5-1 and TRBJ2-5; D remains unclear. The CDR3 runs to 14 residues. Germline-derived CDR1 and CDR2 are SGHRS and YFSETQ. V was cut by 3 bases and J by 5 bases, with 14 bases left in between. The CDR3 protein is CASSSPTFLETQYF. CDR3 in DNA: TGCGCCAGCAGCTCGCCCACGTTCTTGGAGACCCAGTACTTC. The whole variable domain, remainder taken from reference TRBV5-1 and TRBJ2-5, is KAGVTQTPRYLIKTRGQQVTLSCSPISGHRSVSWYQQTPGQGLQFLFEYFSETQRNKGNFPGRFSGRQFSNSRSEMNVSTLELGDSALYLCASSSPTFLETQYFGPGTRLLVL.

The J gene is TRBJ2-7, the V gene TRBV28, with 10 bases that match TRBD1. V was pared by 6 bases and J by 7 bases, with 9 bases of the junction left unmatched. Germline assignment: CDR1 MDHEN and CDR2 SYDVKM. The CDR3 spans 14 residues. CDR3 loop: CASSRGTGVWEQYF. As DNA, the CDR3 is TGTGCCAGCAGCCGCGGGACAGGGGTTTGGGAGCAGTACTTC.

The chain joins TRBV4-1 to TRBJ2-1, with 9 bases that match TRBD2. Germline V gene data show CDR1 as MGHRA and CDR2 as YSYEKL. V gave up 4 bases and J gave up 9 bases; unmatched junction bases: 13. The CDR3 spans 16 residues. In DNA, the CDR3 is TGCGCCAGCAGCCCCGGGGGTAGCGGGAGTATGGGTGAGCAGTTCTTC. Residues: CASSPGGSGSMGEQFF.

The chain is built from TRBV6-4 and TRBJ2-1; TRBD1 agrees at 10 bases. CDR3 size: 16 residues. The V segment lost 0 bases and the J segment 8 bases; nucleotides outside the gene matches: 7. Germline CDR1 is MRHNA and CDR2 is SNTAGT. The CDR3 reads CASSDSWDRGSDEQFF. The DNA for the CDR3 is TGTGCCAGCAGTGACTCGTGGGACAGGGGAAGCGATGAGCAGTTCTTC.

The gene calls are TRBV7-3 and TRBJ2-5; D perhaps matches TRBD2 (5 bases). V was trimmed by 1 base and J by 4 bases, leaving 7 bases between them. CDR1 SGHTA and CDR2 FQGTGA come from the germline V gene. The CDR3 extends over 13 amino acids. The DNA of the CDR3 is TGTGCCAGCAGCTTAATCGCGGGAGAGACCCAGTACTTC. This translates into CASSLIAGETQYF.

The V gene is TRBV28, the J gene TRBJ1-5, with D maybe TRBD1 (5 bases). This CDR3 comprises 13 residues. CDR1 and CDR2 (germline): MDHEN, SYDVKM. V lost 6 bases to trimming and J lost 5 bases, with 11 bases between them. The CDR3 protein is CASSPGGYQPQHF. In DNA form, the CDR3 reads TGTGCCAGCAGCCCGGGGGGGTATCAGCCCCAGCATTTT.

V is TRBV5-8 and J is TRBJ2-6; TRBD1 or TRBD2 may be the D gene (5 bases each). Deletions cut 4 bases from V and 0 bases from J, with 17 bases between. This CDR3 has 18 residues. Germline CDR1 is SGHTS and CDR2 is YDEGEE. The CDR3 sequence is CASSPSWDDSSGANVLTF. The CDR3 DNA sequence: TGTGCCAGCAGCCCCAGTTGGGACGACAGCTCTGGGGCCAACGTCCTGACTTTC.

The chain recombines TRBV7-9 with TRBJ2-1; D is unclear. The CDR3 covers 11 residues. Germline CDR1 SEHNR, CDR2 FQNEAQ (reference sequence). Trimming pared 7 bases from V and 8 bases from J, leaving 9 bases between. The CDR3 reads CASNFLHEQFF. DNA for the CDR3: TGTGCCAGCAACTTCCTTCATGAGCAGTTCTTC.

The chain combines TRBV18 with TRBJ1-1; 12 nucleotides match TRBD1. The CDR3 runs 13 residues. Germline values: CDR1 KGHSH, CDR2 LQKENI. After removal of 4 bases from V and 10 bases from J, the junction contained 4 bases not matched to a gene. The CDR3 DNA is TGTGCCAGCTCACAGGGACAGGGGGCCCTAGCTTTCTTT. Encoded protein: CASSQGQGALAFF.

The J gene is TRBJ2-5, the V gene TRBV28; 10 nucleotides align to TRBD2. CDR1 MDHEN and CDR2 SYDVKM come from the germline V gene. After removal of 3 bases from V and 0 bases from J, the junction contained 1 base not matched to a gene. This CDR3 region has 15 residues. The CDR3 sequence is CASSLGLAHQETQYF. For the CDR3, the DNA is TGTGCCAGCAGTTTGGGACTAGCGCACCAAGAGACCCAGTACTTC.